This T cell receptor beta chain was sequenced for a study of blood T cell repertoires in COVID-19. Study-level information: T cells, B-cell-depleted T cells, or PBMCs provided the cDNA or gDNA that served as material.

This clone has just a few counts. Sequencing was performed with immunoSEQ multiplex PCR; in TCRdb, only in-frame clones are kept and a portion is missing. The sample lists roughly 190,000 clones, roughly 80% occurring once. Cohort 3 recovery required two negative PCRs, clearance, or symptom resolution. The TCR was taken from a man aged 40-55 years who had recovered from COVID-19. Sample: PBMCs or T cells enriched from blood (not recorded which).

The CDR3 protein is CASSTDTVISGNTIYF. In DNA, the CDR3 is TGTGCCAGTAGTACGGACACCGTCATCTCTGGAAACACCATATATTTT. V gene TRBV19 combines with J gene TRBJ1-3; D perhaps matches TRBD1 (5 bases). V gave up 4 bases and J gave up 0 bases, with 13 bases separating them. The CDR3 is 16 amino acids. The V gene's germline CDR1 is LNHDA and CDR2 SQIVND (reference sequence).